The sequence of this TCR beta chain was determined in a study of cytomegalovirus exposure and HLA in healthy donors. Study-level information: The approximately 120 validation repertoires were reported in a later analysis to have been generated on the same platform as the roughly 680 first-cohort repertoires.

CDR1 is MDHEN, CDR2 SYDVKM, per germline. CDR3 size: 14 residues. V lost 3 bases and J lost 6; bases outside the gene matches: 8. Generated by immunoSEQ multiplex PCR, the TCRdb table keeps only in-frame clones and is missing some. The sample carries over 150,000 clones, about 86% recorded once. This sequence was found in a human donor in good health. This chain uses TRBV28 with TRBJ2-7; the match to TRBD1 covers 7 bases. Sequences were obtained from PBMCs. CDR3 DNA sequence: TGTGCCAGCAGTTTGGGACAGAGTTTCTTCGAGCAGTACTTC. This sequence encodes CASSLGQSFFEQYF.